This T cell receptor beta chain originates from a study of T cell changes during pregnancy in multiple sclerosis. The repertoire was sequenced with immunoSEQ multiplex PCR; TCRdb's copy has only in-frame clones and lacks some. The repertoire holds about 77,000 clones, about 91% seen once, with approximately 2% in the top ten. This CDR3 region has 16 residues. With 6 bases removed from V and 5 bases from J, the gap between germline ends came to 21 bases. CDR1 is SGHRS and CDR2 is YFSETQ in the germline V gene. The J gene is TRBJ2-1, the V gene TRBV5-1; perhaps TRBD2 as D (6 bases). The receptor's source is a female donor with multiple sclerosis, enrolled in a pregnancy study. The source was peripheral blood, collected before pregnancy. The CDR3 bases are TGCGCCAGCACGCCAAATCGGGGGTCTGGAGACAATGAGCAGTTCTTC. This sequence encodes CASTPNRGSGDNEQFF.